Listed below are T cell receptor beta chains from one sample, sequenced in a study of blood T cell repertoires in COVID-19. Sequencing was performed with immunoSEQ multiplex PCR; in TCRdb, only in-frame clones are kept and a portion is missing. Seen here are 200,000 to 250,000 clones, around 83% observed once, and the top ten hold roughly 8.7%. Sequences were obtained from peripheral blood. These TCRs come from a man aged 50-60 years with active or convalescent COVID-19. Both conserved end residues are part of each CDR3. The D gene is left open where the match is weak. Rows give clone size only sometimes, using once, few, many, or a class for an expanded clone.

clone size,CDR3 length,J gene,D gene,V gene,CDR3 DNA,CDR3 protein
.,17,TRBJ2-1,.,TRBV2,TGTGCCAGCAGTGAAGTAAAGGGGTGGGGCGGTGACAATGAGCAGTTCTTC,CASSEVKGWGGDNEQFF
.,16,TRBJ1-6,.,TRBV6-1,TGTGCCAGCAGTGAGGGGGACACCGCTATAGGGACACCCCTCCACTTT,CASSEGDTAIGTPLHF
.,14,TRBJ1-1,TRBD1,TRBV28,TGTGCCAGCAGTTTATTGGACAGGGTAACTGAAGCTTTCTTT,CASSLLDRVTEAFF
.,17,TRBJ1-6,.,TRBV3-1/TRBV3-2,TGTGCCAGCAGCCAAGCGGGGGGCGGGCCTTGGTATTCACCCCTCCACTTT,CASSQAGGGPWYSPLHF
.,15,TRBJ1-5,TRBD1,TRBV18,TGTGCCAGCTCACCCGGACAGGCGGGGTTTCAGCCCCAGCATTTT,CASSPGQAGFQPQHF
few,14,TRBJ2-7,TRBD2,TRBV2,TGTGCCAGCAGTGGGGGACTAGCGACCAGCGAGCAGTACTTC,CASSGGLATSEQYF
.,14,TRBJ1-2,.,TRBV4-1,TGCGCCAGCAGCCAAGTGGCAGGGGACTATGGCTACACCTTC,CASSQVAGDYGYTF
.,13,TRBJ2-7,.,TRBV18,TGTGCCAGCTCCCCTAACCTCGCCTACGAGCAGTACTTC,CASSPNLAYEQYF
.,16,TRBJ1-5,.,TRBV19,TGTGCCAGTAGTATAGCCTGGGTGGAGGGGAATCAGCCCCAGCATTTT,CASSIAWVEGNQPQHF
.,12,TRBJ2-1,.,TRBV12-3/TRBV12-4,TGTGCCAGCAGTTTATTCGGGAATGAGCAGTTCTTC,CASSLFGNEQFF
.,13,TRBJ1-1,.,TRBV7-3,TGTGCCAGCAGCGAAGACAGAGCCACTGAAGCTTTCTTT,CASSEDRATEAFF
.,16,TRBJ2-7,.,TRBV6-1,TGTGCCAGCAGTGAAAGGCCCGGGACACTCGGGGGGGAGCAGTACTTC,CASSERPGTLGGEQYF
.,14,TRBJ1-4,TRBD1,TRBV7-9,TGTGCCAGCAGCTCCACAGGGGGCAACGAAAAACTGTTTTTT,CASSSTGGNEKLFF
.,17,TRBJ2-5,.,TRBV9,TGTGCCAGCAGCGTAGCTACCGGGGGAGGGGGTCAAGAGACCCAGTACTTC,CASSVATGGGGQETQYF
.,15,TRBJ1-3,TRBD1,TRBV7-3,TGTGCCAGCAGCGGGGACAGGGTCTCTGGAAACACCATATATTTT,CASSGDRVSGNTIYF
.,12,TRBJ1-5,.,TRBV2,TGTGCCAGCAGTGGGGAGTCAAGAGCCCAGCATTTT,CASSGESRAQHF
.,12,TRBJ1-2,.,TRBV9,TGTGCCAGCAGCGAGCCGCGGCGGCTCTACACCTTC,CASSEPRRLYTF
.,14,TRBJ1-2,.,TRBV6-5,TGTGCCAGCACCCCCTCGGGGGGACACTATGGCTACACCTTC,CASTPSGGHYGYTF
.,16,TRBJ1-3,TRBD1,TRBV7-8,TGTGCCAGCAGCAAACAGGGGGGAGCCCGTGGAAACACCATATATTTT,CASSKQGGARGNTIYF
.,13,TRBJ2-5,.,TRBV28,TGTGCCAGCCTCGCGCTCAGGGGAGAGACCCAGTACTTC,CASLALRGETQYF
.,12,TRBJ1-1,.,TRBV6-5,TGTGCCAGCAGACAGGGTTCACCTGAAGCTTTCTTT,CASRQGSPEAFF
.,15,TRBJ2-7,TRBD1,TRBV19,TGTGCCAGTAGGGATCGAGGGGGCGCCCCCAGCGAGCAGTACTTC,CASRDRGGAPSEQYF